Presented here are 23 T cell receptor beta chains from one specimen sequenced in a study of cytomegalovirus exposure and HLA in healthy donors. Here immunoSEQ multiplex PCR was the method, and the copy in TCRdb shows in-frame clones only, minus some. Among about 110,000 clones listed, about nine tenths were seen once. What was sequenced was PBMCs. The receptor set was obtained from a woman between 18 and 30 years old in good health and CMV-seronegative.

The chain is built from TRBV27 and TRBJ1-2; TRBD1 aligns across 8 bases. With 4 bases clipped from V and 3 bases from J, the junction kept 4 bases outside the gene matches. The CDR3 runs 14 residues. Germline CDR1 MNHEY, CDR2 SMNVEV (reference sequence). CDR3 DNA: TGTGCCAGCAGTTCTGGACAGGGTGACTATGGCTACACCTTC. Its translation is CASSSGQGDYGYTF.

The genes are TRBV6-1 and TRBJ2-5, with D uncertain. CDR1 and CDR2 (germline): MNHNS, SASEGT. Between the trimmed V and J ends, which lost 4 bases and 0 bases, there was a span of 9 bases. This CDR3 region has 14 residues. The CDR3: CASSVVVYQETQYF. CDR3 in DNA: TGTGCCAGCAGTGTCGTTGTATACCAAGAGACCCAGTACTTC.

This chain joins TRBV9 and TRBJ2-3, with D maybe TRBD2 (5 bases). CDR1 and CDR2 from the germline V gene are SGDLS and YYNGEE. V lost 9 bases and J 3 bases, leaving 11 bases between the germline ends. The CDR3 spans 12 residues. The CDR3 DNA reads TGTGCCACCCGGGGAGTTACAGATACGCAGTATTTT. This codes for CATRGVTDTQYF.

This chain uses TRBV19 with TRBJ1-2; D unresolved. Per the germline V gene, CDR1 is LNHDA and CDR2 is SQIVND (reference sequence). The CDR3 runs to 12 residues. V lost 10 bases and J 5 bases, leaving 14 bases between the germline ends. CDR3 nucleotide sequence: TGTGCCACCCAAACTCCCATTTATGGCTACACCTTC. Amino acids: CATQTPIYGYTF.

This clone was found a few times. The chain uses TRBV5-1 and TRBJ1-2, with no clear D. The CDR3 spans 16 residues. V lost 0 bases to trimming and J lost 7 bases, with 19 bases between them. Germline CDR1 and CDR2: SGHRS and YFSETQ. The CDR3 is CASSLAASELGSGYTF. CDR3 sequence (DNA): TGCGCCAGCAGCTTGGCCGCGAGTGAGTTAGGGAGTGGCTACACCTTC. The full variable domain, completed using reference TRBV5-1 and TRBJ1-2, is KAGVTQTPRYLIKTRGQQVTLSCSPISGHRSVSWYQQTPGQGLQFLFEYFSETQRNKGNFPGRFSGRQFSNSRSEMNVSTLELGDSALYLCASSLAASELGSGYTFGSGTRLTVV.

The chain couples TRBV28 to TRBJ2-7, with D perhaps matching TRBD1 (6 bases). The germline V and J ends were trimmed by 5 bases and 5 bases, with 13 bases remaining between them. This CDR3 has 13 amino acids. Per germline, CDR1 MDHEN and CDR2 SYDVKM. Here the CDR3 DNA reads TGTGCCAGCAGTCCCCAGGGGCTCAACGAGCAGTACTTC. It yields the protein CASSPQGLNEQYF.

This clone was found once. The chain carries TRBV18 and TRBJ1-1, with 9 positions matching TRBD1. CDR3 length: 11 amino acids. CDR1 and CDR2 (germline): KGHSH, LQKENI. V lost 3 bases to trimming and J lost 11 bases; unmatched junction nucleotides: 1. CDR3 protein: CASSPGQGAFF. The CDR3 DNA follows: TGTGCCAGCTCACCCGGACAGGGGGCTTTCTTT. The full variable domain, completed using reference TRBV18 and TRBJ1-1, is NAGVMQNPRHLVRRRGQEARLRCSPMKGHSHVYWYRQLPEEGLKFMVYLQKENIIDESGMPKERFSAEFPKEGPSILRIQQVVRGDSAAYFCASSPGQGAFFGQGTRLTVV.

The chain links TRBV2 to TRBJ2-5; 8 bases map to TRBD1. Germline V gene sequence: CDR1 SNHLY, CDR2 FYNNEI. There are 14 residues in the CDR3. Germline trimming cut 6 bases from V and 2 bases from J; bases unmatched to any gene: 5. This CDR3 is CASRYRGRQETQYF. The CDR3 DNA reads as TGTGCCAGCAGATACAGGGGGAGGCAAGAGACCCAGTACTTC.

This clone has only a few counts. The chain combines TRBV7-6 with TRBJ2-2, with 7 bases matching TRBD2. V lost 2 bases and J lost 7; bases outside the gene matches: 7. CDR3 length: 15 amino acids. Per germline, CDR1 SGHVS and CDR2 FNYEAQ. In nucleotides, the CDR3 is TGTGCCAGCAGCTTAAGGAGCGGGAAGGGCGGGGAGCTGTTTTTT. It is translated as CASSLRSGKGGELFF.

The chain uses TRBV7-2 and TRBJ2-3; D gene unclear. The CDR3 spans 14 residues. Germline V CDR1 and CDR2: SGHTA, FQGNSA. V was cut by 6 bases and J by 2 bases, with 12 bases left in between. CDR3 sequence reads: CASRRSASTDTQYF. CDR3 in DNA: TGTGCCAGCAGGAGGTCAGCATCCACAGATACGCAGTATTTT.

This clone has a handful of counts. The CDR3, as DNA: TGTGCCAGCAGTACCCCACCTAGGTCAGGGGGGCCTTCGGGTGAGCAGTTCTTC. Its translation: CASSTPPRSGGPSGEQFF. The chain recombines TRBV27 with TRBJ2-1; possibly TRBD1 for D (7 bases). Per germline, CDR1 MNHEY and CDR2 SMNVEV (reference sequence). This CDR3 is 18 amino acids long. V lost 5 bases, J lost 9 bases, and 29 bases lay in between.

This clone was found once. J is TRBJ2-3 and V is TRBV5-1; 8 bases fit TRBD2. Germline values: CDR1 SGHRS, CDR2 YFSETQ. J gave up 5 bases and V 6 bases, and 8 bases lay outside the gene matches. This CDR3 is 14 amino acids long. The CDR3 bases are TGCGCCAGCAAGGGGCCGGGAGGGAAAGATACGCAGTATTTT. Translating it yields CASKGPGGKDTQYF. The full variable domain, its missing parts supplied by reference TRBV5-1 and TRBJ2-3, is KAGVTQTPRYLIKTRGQQVTLSCSPISGHRSVSWYQQTPGQGLQFLFEYFSETQRNKGNFPGRFSGRQFSNSRSEMNVSTLELGDSALYLCASKGPGGKDTQYFGPGTRLTVL.

The rearrangement joins TRBV6-5 to TRBJ1-6; TRBD1 matches at 9 bases. The V gene's germline CDR1 is MNHEY and CDR2 SVGAGI. V lost 9 bases to trimming and J lost 6 bases; unmatched junction nucleotides: 9. This CDR3 contains 15 residues. The CDR3 reads CASQRGQGSNSPLHF. The DNA of the CDR3 is TGTGCCAGTCAAAGGGGACAGGGATCTAATTCACCCCTCCACTTT.

The chain is built from TRBV7-2 and TRBJ2-1; 7 nucleotides line up with TRBD2. This CDR3 is 13 amino acids long. Germline CDR1 is SGHTA and CDR2 is FQGNSA. V shed 10 bases, J shed 2 bases, and the junction held 5 bases outside the gene matches. CDR3 amino acids: CATAGVPYNEQFF. The CDR3 region has the DNA TGTGCCACCGCGGGAGTACCCTACAATGAGCAGTTCTTC.

The genes are TRBV7-2 and TRBJ2-7, with a tentative D call TRBD2 (6 bases). The CDR3 contains 12 residues. Trimming took 3 bases from V and 7 from J, leaving 10 bases between them. Germline CDR1 SGHTA, CDR2 FQGNSA. In DNA, the CDR3 is TGTGCCAGCAGCTTGGGAGGAGGGGAGCAGTACTTC. Translated, it gives CASSLGGGEQYF.

J is TRBJ2-3 and V is TRBV6-5; possibly TRBD2 for D (5 bases). CDR3 length equals 13 residues. Germline V lookup: CDR1 MNHEY, CDR2 SVGAGI. The ends were cut back, 2 bases at V and 8 bases at J, with 11 bases in the middle. The CDR3 nucleotides read TGTGCCAGCAGTTACCTCAGCGGACCTACGCAGTATTTT. Amino acid sequence: CASSYLSGPTQYF.

This clone was picked up one time. The genes are TRBV6-1 and TRBJ2-1; 10 bases line up with TRBD1. Germline lookup yields CDR1 MNHNS and CDR2 SASEGT. CDR3 length: 13 amino acids. The J segment lost 6 bases and the V segment lost 5 bases, leaving 1 base of the junction unmatched. CDR3 amino acids: CASSRQGANEQFF. CDR3 DNA: TGTGCCAGCAGTCGACAGGGGGCCAATGAGCAGTTCTTC.

The rearrangement joins TRBV5-1 to TRBJ2-5; D perhaps matches TRBD2 (5 bases). The germline V gene encodes CDR1 SGHRS and CDR2 YFSETQ. V shed 4 bases and J shed 2 bases, with 6 bases lying between them. The CDR3 has 12 residues. The CDR3: CASSGLQETQYF. CDR3 coding DNA: TGCGCCAGCAGCGGACTTCAAGAGACCCAGTACTTC.

CDR3 in amino acids: CSAGVLGTSESSEQYF. CDR3 coding DNA: TGCAGCGCTGGGGTATTAGGGACTAGCGAGTCTAGCGAGCAGTACTTC. The chain uses TRBV29-1 and TRBJ2-7; 10 nucleotides agree with TRBD2. Unmatched junction bases numbered 18, after V lost 7 bases and J lost 6 bases. Looked up from germline, CDR1 is SQVTM and CDR2 is ANQGSEA. This CDR3 contains 16 residues.

The table lists this clone with a few counts. CDR3 in amino acids: CASQQGANSPLHF. The CDR3 DNA reads as TGTGCCAGCCAACAGGGGGCGAATTCACCCCTCCACTTT. The chain joins TRBV19 to TRBJ1-6, with 9 positions matching TRBD1. Looked up from germline, CDR1 is LNHDA and CDR2 is SQIVND (reference sequence). The CDR3 sequence is 13 residues long. J was trimmed by 7 bases and V by 9 bases; bases with no gene match: 4.

J is TRBJ1-1 and V is TRBV13; D uncertain. V was trimmed by 0 bases and J by 2 bases, leaving 13 bases between them. This CDR3 has 16 residues. Germline V CDR1 and CDR2: PRHDT, FYEKMQ (reference sequence). CDR3 sequence (DNA): TGTGCCAGCAGCTTAGGGGGCCGCCTGTACAACACTGAAGCTTTCTTT. It translates to CASSLGGRLYNTEAFF.

This clone has only a few counts. The chain recombines TRBV29-1 with TRBJ2-3; 7 positions agree with TRBD1. Germline CDR1 SQVTM, CDR2 ANQGSEA. CDR3 size: 16 residues. V dropped 2 bases and J dropped 0; count of bases not matched to a gene: 8. CDR3: CSVELRQGQSTDTQYF. The DNA for the CDR3 is TGCAGCGTTGAATTGAGACAGGGACAGAGCACAGATACGCAGTATTTT.

V and J are TRBV5-1 and TRBJ2-3; 8 bases match TRBD2. V trimming: 5 bases; J trimming: 2 bases; junction bases outside the gene matches: 10. Germline loops: CDR1 SGHRS, CDR2 YFSETQ. The CDR3 is made up of 16 amino acids. The CDR3 region is CASRRGGVGLTDTQYF. DNA for the CDR3: TGCGCCAGCAGACGGGGGGGTGTGGGTCTCACAGATACGCAGTATTTT. Looking up the rest from reference TRBV5-1 and TRBJ2-3 gives the full variable domain: KAGVTQTPRYLIKTRGQQVTLSCSPISGHRSVSWYQQTPGQGLQFLFEYFSETQRNKGNFPGRFSGRQFSNSRSEMNVSTLELGDSALYLCASRRGGVGLTDTQYFGPGTRLTVL.